This TCR beta chain was sequenced in a study of blood T cell repertoires in COVID-19. Background on the study: Collection of acute and convalescent COVID-19 samples took place in the United States, Italy and Spain. Sources were T cells, B-cell-depleted T cells, or PBMCs; the material itself was cDNA or gDNA.

Authors' data handling: Nucleated cell number was recorded as an estimate derived from reference gene primer amplification. Data came from immunoSEQ multiplex PCR; TCRdb stores just in-frame clones and leaves some out. The DNA gave D and trimming, while V, J and clone size come from that table. Among under 250,000 clones, around nine tenths were seen once, and the ten largest hold roughly 0.7%. V dropped 6 bases and J dropped 8 bases, with 16 bases sitting between them. The CDR3 has 14 residues. Germline CDR1 and CDR2: MNHEY and SVGAGI. The chain recombines TRBV6-5 with TRBJ2-2; maybe TRBD1 (6 bases). Material: peripheral blood. This clonotype was obtained from a man aged 40-49 years with acute or convalescent COVID-19. The CDR3 DNA sequence: TGTGCCAGCAGAGCACAGGGAGATGAAGGGGAGCTGTTTTTT. It is translated as CASRAQGDEGELFF.